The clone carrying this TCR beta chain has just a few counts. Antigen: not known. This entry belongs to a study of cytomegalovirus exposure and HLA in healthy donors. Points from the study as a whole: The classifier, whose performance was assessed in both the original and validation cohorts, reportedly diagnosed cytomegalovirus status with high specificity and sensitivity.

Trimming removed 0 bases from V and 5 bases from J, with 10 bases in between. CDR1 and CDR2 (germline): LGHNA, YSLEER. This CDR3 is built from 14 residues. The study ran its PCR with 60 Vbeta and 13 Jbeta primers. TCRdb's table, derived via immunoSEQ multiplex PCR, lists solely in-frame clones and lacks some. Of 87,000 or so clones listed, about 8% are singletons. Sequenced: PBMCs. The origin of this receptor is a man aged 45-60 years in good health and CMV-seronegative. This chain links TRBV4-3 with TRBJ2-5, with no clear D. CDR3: CASSQDWATETQYF. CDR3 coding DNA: TGCGCCAGCAGCCAAGATTGGGCCACGGAGACCCAGTACTTC.